The 17 T cell receptor beta chains reported below all come from one sample, sequenced in a study of shared clonotypes between healthy human individuals. Clones were read by immunoSEQ multiplex PCR, and TCRdb kept only the in-frame ones, dropping some. The sample holds around 720,000 clones; less than 80% are singletons and the top ten take more than 1.5%. What was sequenced was memory CD4+ T cells sorted from blood. The subset was: CD45RA-negative fraction. These TCRs come from a woman in her twenties or thirties in good health.

The chain carries TRBV5-1 and TRBJ1-6, with 7 bases lining up with TRBD1. This CDR3 region has 13 residues. Looked up from germline, CDR1 is SGHRS and CDR2 is YFSETQ. Trimming removed 2 bases from V and 8 bases from J; junction bases left unmatched: 1. Here the CDR3 reads CASSFTGDSPLHF. The CDR3 coding sequence is TGCGCCAGCAGCTTTACAGGGGATTCACCCCTCCACTTT.

The chain combines TRBV21-1 with TRBJ1-3; the table calls TRBD1, which could not be checked here. TRBV21-1 is labeled a pseudogene. This CDR3 has 16 amino acids. The CDR3 here is CASNRQGAGYGNTIYF. CDR3 bases: TGTGCCAGCAATCGACAGGGGGCAGGTTATGGAAACACCATATATTTT.

This sequence joins TRBV2 and TRBJ1-1; no definite D call. This CDR3 region has 13 residues. CDR1 SNHLY and CDR2 FYNNEI come from the germline V gene. V was clipped by 8 bases and J by 2 bases, with 12 bases between them. In DNA form, the CDR3 reads TGTGCCAGCTGCGGGGAGTACAACACTGAAGCTTTCTTT. This gives the protein CASCGEYNTEAFF. Using reference TRBV2 and TRBJ1-1 for the parts outside the CDR3, the full variable domain is EPEVTQTPSHQVTQMGQEVILRCVPISNHLYFYWYRQILGQKVEFLVSFYNNEISEKSEIFDDQFSVERPDGSNFTLKIRSTKLEDSAMYFCASCGEYNTEAFFGQGTRLTVV.

The chain couples TRBV28 to TRBJ2-2; TRBD2 is a possible D gene (6 bases). From germline, CDR1 is MDHEN and CDR2 SYDVKM. The CDR3 length is 14 residues. Trimming cost V 1 base and J 9 bases, with 12 bases left between them. The CDR3 DNA follows: TGTGCCAGCAGTTTATTTGGAGGGAACCGGGAGCTGTTTTTT. This codes for CASSLFGGNRELFF.

The V gene is TRBV28, the J gene TRBJ1-5; 7 bases fit TRBD1. V lost 7 bases to trimming and J lost 5 bases; unmatched junction nucleotides: 11. The CDR3 runs 15 residues. The germline V gene has CDR1 MDHEN and CDR2 SYDVKM. The DNA of the CDR3 is TGTGCCAGCAATACCGCACAGGGGTACGATCAGCCCCAGCATTTT. Amino acids: CASNTAQGYDQPQHF.

The chain links TRBV27 to TRBJ1-4; D not certain. CDR1 is MNHEY and CDR2 is SMNVEV in the germline V gene (reference sequence). Trimming cost V 6 bases and J 0 bases, with 26 bases left between them. The CDR3 covers 20 residues. Here the CDR3 DNA reads TGTGCCAGCAGAATTTCTGGTCTGGGGAGGTTTGCGGCAACTAATGAAAAACTGTTTTTT. Its translation: CASRISGLGRFAATNEKLFF. The whole variable domain, remainder taken from reference TRBV27 and TRBJ1-4, is EAQVTQNPRYLITVTGKKLTVTCSQNMNHEYMSWYRQDPGLGLRQIYYSMNVEVTDKGDVPEGYKVSRKEKRNFPLILESPSPNQTSLYFCASRISGLGRFAATNEKLFFGSGTQLSVL.

J is TRBJ1-5 and V is TRBV19; the match to TRBD1 covers 11 bases. The CDR3 is 16 amino acids. Germline V gene sequence: CDR1 LNHDA, CDR2 SQIVND (reference sequence). With V trimmed by 3 bases and J by 4 bases, 5 bases remained unmatched. CDR3 nucleotide sequence: TGTGCCAGTAGTATTTATGGGACAGGGGGTAATCAGCCCCAGCATTTT. It is translated as CASSIYGTGGNQPQHF.

This chain uses TRBV2 with TRBJ2-5, with D perhaps matching TRBD1 or TRBD2 (5 bases each). CDR3 length: 15 amino acids. V was cut by 6 bases and J by 4 bases, with 18 bases left in between. Germline V CDR1 and CDR2: SNHLY, FYNNEI. The DNA for the CDR3 is TGTGCCAGCAGAGGCAACAGGTTTGGGAGAGAGACCCAGTACTTC. Translated: CASRGNRFGRETQYF.

The chain joins TRBV5-6 to TRBJ2-3, with 7 positions matching TRBD1. CDR3 length: 15 amino acids. The germline gives CDR1 SGHDT, CDR2 YYEEEE. The V segment lost 2 bases and the J segment 4 bases; nucleotides outside the gene matches: 7. The CDR3 bases are TGTGCCAGCAGCTTCCAACAGGGGTTGGCAGATACGCAGTATTTT. Protein sequence: CASSFQQGLADTQYF.

This clone has only a few counts. The chain recombines TRBV18 with TRBJ2-5, with 11 nucleotides matching TRBD2. Germline trimming cut 1 base from V and 2 bases from J; bases unmatched to any gene: 3. Germline V lookup: CDR1 KGHSH, CDR2 LQKENI. The CDR3 is 16 residues long. DNA for the CDR3: TGTGCCAGCTCACCACTGGGACTAGCGGAACAAGAGACCCAGTACTTC. This translates into CASSPLGLAEQETQYF.

J is TRBJ2-1 and V is TRBV19; no firm D call. Germline V lookup: CDR1 LNHDA, CDR2 SQIVND (reference sequence). The CDR3 sequence is 15 residues long. V was trimmed by 3 bases and J by 3 bases, leaving 12 bases between them. CDR3 nucleotide sequence: TGTGCCAGTAGTATTTCGAGAGCTTACTACAATGAGCAGTTCTTC. It encodes CASSISRAYYNEQFF. Variable domain in full (rest from reference TRBV19 and TRBJ2-1): DGGITQSPKYLFRKEGQNVTLSCEQNLNHDAMYWYRQDPGQGLRLIYYSQIVNDFQKGDIAEGYSVSREKKESFPLTVTSAQKNPTAFYLCASSISRAYYNEQFFGPGTRLTVL.

The J gene is TRBJ2-5, the V gene TRBV11-2, with TRBD2 matching over 8 bases. Judging by the DNA end, TRBJ2-7 fits better; the J call may be wrong. The CDR3 runs to 15 residues. Looked up from germline, CDR1 is SGHAT and CDR2 is FQNNGV. CDR3 loop: CASSPGGREPYEQYF. In nucleotides, the CDR3 is TGTGCCAGCAGCCCGGGGGGGCGGGAGCCCTACGAGCAGTACTTC.

This sequence joins TRBV29-1 and TRBJ1-1, with D uncertain. This CDR3 has 13 residues. V lost 1 base and J 1 base, leaving 7 bases between the germline ends. CDR1 and CDR2 from the germline V gene are SQVTM and ANQGSEA. CDR3 amino acids: CSVEGVENTEAFF. In DNA form, the CDR3 reads TGCAGCGTTGAAGGGGTAGAGAACACTGAAGCTTTCTTT.

The chain links TRBV4-1 to TRBJ1-3; TRBD1 might be the D (5 bases). Germline CDR1 is MGHRA and CDR2 is YSYEKL. The CDR3 runs 16 residues. The ends were cut back, 8 bases at V and 0 bases at J, with 17 bases in the middle. CDR3 DNA sequence: TGCGCCAGCGCCATAGGGGTAGGGCGCTCTGGAAACACCATATATTTT. Its protein product is CASAIGVGRSGNTIYF.

The genes are TRBV7-8 and TRBJ1-5; tentative D call: TRBD1 (5 bases). The CDR3 totals 16 residues. The V end lost 1 base, the J end lost 5 bases, and 15 bases lay between the germline ends. Germline V gives CDR1 SGHVS, CDR2 FQNEAQ. This CDR3 reads CASSLGWRGPYQPQHF. The DNA of the CDR3 is TGTGCCAGCAGCTTAGGGTGGAGGGGCCCCTATCAGCCCCAGCATTTT.

This clone was seen ten or more times. The chain has TRBV28 and TRBJ1-4, with TRBD1 as a possible D gene (5 bases). Germline V lookup: CDR1 MDHEN, CDR2 SYDVKM. Trimming took 7 bases from V and 8 from J, leaving 20 bases between them. There are 15 residues in the CDR3. The CDR3 loop is CASIGGAKVGEKLFF. CDR3 nucleotide sequence: TGTGCCAGCATAGGCGGGGCGAAGGTGGGCGAAAAACTGTTTTTT.

V usage is TRBV28 and J usage is TRBJ2-5, with 7 positions matching TRBD2. The CDR3 has 17 amino acids. Trimming cost V 7 bases and J 4 bases; bases outside gene matches: 18. The germline gives CDR1 MDHEN, CDR2 SYDVKM. CDR3 coding DNA: TGTGCCAGCACAGATTTGGGGAGCGGGATGTGGGGAGAGACCCAGTACTTC. Translating gives CASTDLGSGMWGETQYF.